The following is a T cell receptor (beta chain) sequence with its context. Germline-derived CDR1 and CDR2 are SGHKS and YYEKEE (reference sequence). Trimming stripped 3 bases from V and 2 bases from J, with 9 bases between. CDR3 length equals 14 residues. This sample stems from a study of T cell clones after liver transplantation. Study as a whole: Graft-donor-reactive sequences were compared with third-party-reactive TCRbeta sequences from pre-transplant mixed lymphocyte reactions.

Some clones are missing from TCRdb's copy, which holds only in-frame ones; the method was immunoSEQ multiplex PCR. This sample has more than 20,000 clones, with about four fifths found just once. The rearrangement joins TRBV5-5 to TRBJ1-5; possible D gene TRBD1, 6 bases. Sequences were derived from CD8+ T cells from blood, sampled around 54 months after liver transplant. This clonotype was sampled from a human patient who received a liver transplant. Some T cells may trace back to the graft donor. CDR3 residues: CASSSAGGNQPQHF. Here the CDR3 DNA reads TGTGCCAGCAGCTCTGCAGGGGGCAATCAGCCCCAGCATTTT. The variable domain in full, with the rest retrieved from reference TRBV5-5 and TRBJ1-5, is DAGVTQSPTHLIKTRGQQVTLRCSPISGHKSVSWYQQVLGQGPQFIFQYYEKEERGRGNFPDRFSARQFPNYSSELNVNALLLGDSALYLCASSSAGGNQPQHFGDGTRLSIL.